This TCR beta chain was sequenced during a study of brain metastases from non-small cell lung cancer. The study's findings and limits: Brain metastases shared most TCR repertoire with primaries, with sparse T cells. Fewer infiltrating T cells were found in brain metastases than primaries. In approximately 60% of brain metastases, T-cell clones were expanded compared with matched primary tumors.

Using immunoSEQ multiplex PCR, the repertoire was profiled, and TCRdb retains in-frame clones only, with some absent. The profile shows about 8,000 clones, approximately 80% of them singletons. Deletions cut 5 bases from V and 8 bases from J, with 12 bases between. The CDR3 runs to 13 residues. Germline V gene sequence: CDR1 SGHVS, CDR2 FQNEAQ. Details on this clone: As yet, its antigen is unknown.

The J gene is TRBJ1-4, the V gene TRBV7-8, with a tentative D call TRBD1 (6 bases). The specimen sequenced was primary lung tumor tissue. This TCR was sampled from a donor aged 40 or over with non-small cell lung cancer. The CDR3: CASSPLGQEKLFF. CDR3 DNA sequence: TGTGCCAGCAGCCCTCTAGGACAGGAAAAACTGTTTTTT.